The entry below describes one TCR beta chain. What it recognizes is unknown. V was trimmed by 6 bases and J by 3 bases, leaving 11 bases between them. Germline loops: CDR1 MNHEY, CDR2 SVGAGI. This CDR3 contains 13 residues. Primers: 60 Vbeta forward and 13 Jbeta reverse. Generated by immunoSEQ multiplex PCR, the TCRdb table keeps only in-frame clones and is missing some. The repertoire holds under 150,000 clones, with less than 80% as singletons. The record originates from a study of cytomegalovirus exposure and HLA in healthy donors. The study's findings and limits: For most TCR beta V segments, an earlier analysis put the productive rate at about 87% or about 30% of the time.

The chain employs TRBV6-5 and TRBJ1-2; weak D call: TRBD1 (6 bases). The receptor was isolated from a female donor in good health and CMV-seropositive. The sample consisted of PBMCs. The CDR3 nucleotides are TGTGCCAGCAGCCTAGCAGGGGACTATGGCTACACCTTC. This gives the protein CASSLAGDYGYTF.